The 6 T cell receptor beta chains below all came from one sample that was sequenced in a study of Tregs in tolerant kidney transplant recipients. Antigens for these TCRs are unknown. The protocol was immunoSEQ multiplex PCR, while the TCRdb copy is restricted to in-frame clones and leaves out a portion. The table shows 2,500 to 3,000 clones, with 35% to 45% occurring only once. The sequenced sample consisted of Tregs from blood grown in culture. These receptors came from a human donor in good health.

The chain carries TRBV9 and TRBJ1-4, with 7 bases identical to TRBD1. The CDR3 is 15 amino acids. Trimming removed 4 bases from V and 0 bases from J; junction bases left unmatched: 3. Germline assignment: CDR1 SGDLS and CDR2 YYNGEE. The CDR3 here is CASSIGQATNEKLFF. CDR3 DNA sequence: TGTGCCAGCAGCATCGGACAGGCAACTAATGAAAAACTGTTTTTT.

This clone is medium-sized within its sample. The V gene is TRBV5-1, the J gene TRBJ2-3; weak D call: TRBD1 (5 bases). This CDR3 contains 15 residues. Germline V gene data show CDR1 as SGHRS and CDR2 as YFSETQ. V lost 3 bases and J 0 bases, leaving 11 bases between the germline ends. CDR3 protein: CASSSLRGSTDTQYF. The CDR3 DNA is TGCGCCAGCAGCTCCCTTAGGGGCAGCACAGATACGCAGTATTTT.

This clone is labeled medium-sized. This chain joins TRBV12-5 and TRBJ2-1, with 15 bases that match TRBD2. The CDR3 is 17 amino acids. Germline CDR1 is LGHNT and CDR2 is FRNRAP. V was clipped by 4 bases and J by 0 bases; unmatched bases: 1. For the CDR3, the DNA is TGTGCTAGTGGTTGGACTAGCGGGAGGGGCTCCTACAATGAGCAGTTCTTC. Translating gives CASGWTSGRGSYNEQFF. Supplemented by reference TRBV12-5 and TRBJ2-1, the full variable domain reads DARVTQTPRHKVTEMGQEVTMRCQPILGHNTVFWYRQTMMQGLELLAYFRNRAPLDDSGMPKDRFSAEMPDATLATLKIQPSEPRDSAVYFCASGWTSGRGSYNEQFFGPGTRLTVL.

This rearrangement joins TRBV30 to TRBJ1-6, with D hard to call. CDR3 length equals 13 residues. V lost 4 bases and J lost 7, with 11 bases in between. CDR1 and CDR2 (germline): GTSNPN, SVGIG (reference sequence). CDR3 in DNA: TGTGCCTGGAACGCAGTGCCAAATTCACCCCTCCACTTT. Translating it yields CAWNAVPNSPLHF. The complete variable domain, with remaining parts taken from reference TRBV30 and TRBJ1-6, reads SQTIHQWPATLVQPVGSPLSLECTVEGTSNPNLYWYRQAAGRGLQLLFYSVGIGQISSEVPQNLSASRPQDRQFILSSKKLLLSDSGFYLCAWNAVPNSPLHFGNGTRLTVT.

In this sample, this clone turned up a few times. The chain carries TRBV5-1 and TRBJ1-1, with D tentatively TRBD1 (5 bases). From germline, CDR1 is SGHRS and CDR2 YFSETQ. V was cut by 0 bases and J by 7 bases, with 19 bases left in between. The CDR3 is 16 amino acids. In DNA, the CDR3 is TGCGCCAGCAGCTTGGTAAGGGGAATCGGGGGATTTGAAGCTTTCTTT. Translation: CASSLVRGIGGFEAFF.

The CDR3 coding sequence is TGTGCCAGCAGTCTACAGGGGGCATGGGGAAACACCATATATTTT. This codes for CASSLQGAWGNTIYF. The rearrangement links TRBV2 to TRBJ1-3; 9 positions agree with TRBD1. Germline lookup yields CDR1 SNHLY and CDR2 FYNNEI. V was pared by 5 bases and J by 4 bases, with 6 bases of the junction left unmatched. CDR3 length equals 15 residues.